The 14 T cell receptor beta chains in this list originate from one sample, sequenced in a study of T-cell reconstitution after alpha-beta-depleted transplantation in children. Researchers prepared the TCRbeta library using unique molecular identifiers, the study reports. TCRdb redid the calling of the PCR reads with MiXCR, one entry per CDR3 protein. The data hold about 440,000 distinct CDR3 sequences, with approximately 42% observed a single time. Specimen: PBMCs, collected before TCRalphabeta/CD19-depleted stem cell transplant. Receptors were obtained from a girl aged 2-10 years with aplastic anemia, due to receive a stem cell transplant.

The V call is TRBV10-3, the J call TRBJ2-3, with D perhaps TRBD2 (6 bases). The V end was cut by 0 bases, the J end by 1 base, with 11 bases between. CDR1 is ENHRY, CDR2 SYGVKD, per germline. The CDR3 length is 16 residues. The CDR3 coding sequence is TGTGCCATCAGTGAGTCGTCGGGAGCGGGCACAGATACGCAGTATTTT. Protein: CAISESSGAGTDTQYF.

The V gene is TRBV4-1, the J gene TRBJ1-4, with D maybe TRBD1 (5 bases). The CDR3 has 16 residues. CDR1 is MGHRA and CDR2 is YSYEKL in the germline V gene. Trimming stripped 7 bases from V and 6 bases from J, with 21 bases between. The CDR3 here is CASMPGPLGKDEKLFF. CDR3 DNA sequence: TGCGCCAGCATGCCGGGACCGTTGGGGAAGGATGAAAAACTGTTTTTT.

V and J are TRBV29-1 and TRBJ2-3, with 10 bases aligning to TRBD2. The CDR3 contains 19 residues. After removal of 4 bases from V and 1 base from J, the junction contained 17 bases not matched to a gene. Germline V gene data show CDR1 as SQVTM and CDR2 as ANQGSEA. The DNA for the CDR3 is TGCAGCGTTGTGGGTCTGGCTAGCGGGAGTGAAGGGGGCACAGATACGCAGTATTTT. Its translation is CSVVGLASGSEGGTDTQYF.

The sample holds one count of this clonotype. The CDR3 protein is CASSVHGTGIIEQYF. CDR3 DNA: TGTGCCAGCAGCGTGCACGGGACAGGGATTATCGAGCAGTACTTC. The V and J genes are TRBV7-8 and TRBJ2-7, with TRBD1 matching 9 bases. This CDR3 is 15 amino acids long. V shed 5 bases, J shed 6 bases, and the junction held 11 bases outside the gene matches. Germline CDR1 SGHVS, CDR2 FQNEAQ.

This clonotype was picked up a small number of times. This chain joins TRBV29-1 and TRBJ2-5, with a possible D match to TRBD2 (5 bases). Germline V CDR1 and CDR2: SQVTM, ANQGSEA. Trimming shortened V by 2 bases and J by 5 bases, and 15 bases separated the two germline ends. This CDR3 is built from 14 residues. This CDR3 reads CSVESGTREETQYF. DNA for the CDR3: TGCAGCGTTGAATCAGGAACTAGGGAGGAGACCCAGTACTTC. Full variable domain (outside the CDR3, taken from reference TRBV29-1 and TRBJ2-5): SAVISQKPSRDICQRGTSLTIQCQVDSQVTMMFWYRQQPGQSLTLIATANQGSEATYESGFVIDKFPISRPNLTFSTLTVSNMSPEDSSIYLCSVESGTREETQYFGPGTRLLVL.

On this clonotype itself: A read error may be the cause here, since a much bigger clone is one base away. The chain has TRBV7-8 and TRBJ2-2, with 10 nucleotides matching TRBD2. This CDR3 spans 16 amino acids. Germline loops: CDR1 SGHVS, CDR2 FQNEAQ. Here the CDR3 reads CTSSRPGLASTGELFF. The CDR3 DNA sequence: TGTACCAGCAGCAGACCGGGACTAGCGAGCACCGGGGAGCTGTTTTTT.

The chain combines TRBV5-1 with TRBJ1-4; 7 bases fit TRBD1. The germline V gene encodes CDR1 SGHRS and CDR2 YFSETQ. V shed 4 bases and J 2 bases; nucleotides not matched to a gene: 14. This CDR3 contains 18 residues. CDR3 DNA sequence: TGCGCCAGCAGCATGAATAATCCGGGACAGACCACTAATGAAAAACTGTTTTTT. As protein: CASSMNNPGQTTNEKLFF.

This chain joins TRBV7-2 and TRBJ1-5; D is ambiguous. The CDR3 consists of 14 residues. Germline CDR1 reads SGHTA; CDR2 reads FQGNSA. The V end lost 4 bases, the J end lost 2 bases, and 9 bases lay between the germline ends. DNA for the CDR3: TGTGCCAGCAGCTCCCGGTCCGGCAATCAGCCCCAGCATTTT. Translation: CASSSRSGNQPQHF.

The DNA of the CDR3 is TGTGCCAGCAGCCCGTATAGCGGGAGGCTCACAGATACGCAGTATTTT. This translates into CASSPYSGRLTDTQYF. The chain recombines TRBV7-6 with TRBJ2-3, with TRBD2 matching 10 bases. CDR1 and CDR2 from the germline V gene are SGHVS and FNYEAQ. This CDR3 contains 16 residues. With V trimmed by 5 bases and J by 2 bases, 7 bases remained unmatched.

The chain employs TRBV5-1 and TRBJ2-6; D is uncertain. This CDR3 contains 13 residues. The V gene's germline CDR1 is SGHRS and CDR2 YFSETQ. The V end lost 4 bases, the J end lost 2 bases, and 4 bases lay between the germline ends. The CDR3 here is CASSIAGANVLTF. The CDR3, as DNA: TGCGCCAGCAGCATAGCTGGGGCCAACGTCCTGACTTTC.

This rearrangement joins TRBV7-2 to TRBJ2-7; D remains unclear. CDR1 and CDR2 from the germline V gene are SGHTA and FQGNSA. Trimming shortened V by 2 bases and J by 5 bases, and 16 bases separated the two germline ends. The CDR3 runs to 15 residues. CDR3 loop: CASSLYIGNDDEQYF. The CDR3 DNA is TGTGCCAGCAGCTTATATATAGGGAACGACGACGAGCAGTACTTC.

This clonotype was counted only a few times. V usage is TRBV11-2 and J usage is TRBJ1-2, with 8 bases that match TRBD1. CDR1 is SGHAT, CDR2 FQNNGV, per germline. CDR3 size: 18 residues. Trimming took 5 bases from V and 0 from J; bases not matched to a gene: 14. Written as DNA, the CDR3 is TGTGCCAGCAGCCCGAGGACAGGGACCCAGGGAGCTAACTATGGCTACACCTTC. Its translation: CASSPRTGTQGANYGYTF.

Many counts were recorded for this clonotype. This chain links TRBV7-2 with TRBJ2-3; no definite D call. The CDR3 is 12 amino acids. Germline V CDR1 and CDR2: SGHTA, FQGNSA. V lost 1 base, J lost 4 bases, and 3 bases lay in between. DNA of the CDR3: TGTGCCAGCAGCTTAGGTCCAGATACGCAGTATTTT. Translated, it gives CASSLGPDTQYF.

J is TRBJ2-2 and V is TRBV24-1; TRBD2 is a possible D gene (6 bases). Germline loops: CDR1 KGHDR, CDR2 SFDVKD. CDR3 length: 18 residues. V shed 4 bases and J shed 0 bases, with 17 bases lying between them. CDR3 sequence reads: CATSEGGVAGTNTGELFF. The CDR3 bases are TGTGCCACCAGTGAGGGCGGCGTTGCGGGGACGAACACCGGGGAGCTGTTTTTT.